This TCR beta chain derives from a study of cytomegalovirus exposure and HLA in healthy donors (dated by TCRdb to about 2017). Some background on the complete study: An earlier analysis of several hundred of the donors reported roughly 270 Gb of sequence data and some 120 million unique TCR beta sequences from some 180 million T cells. Approximately 300 gigabases of sequencing data and tens of millions of unique TCR sequences made up an early release that covered 500 to 650 HLA-typed donors. Of the 300 to 500 genotyped donors, 65% to 90% were placed in the genetic ancestry cluster associated with self-reported Caucasian donors. The aim of the study was to test whether cataloging public T cell receptors could identify signatures of past pathogen exposure. The study used immunosequencing to profile the T cell repertoires of more than 650 subjects and linked those repertoires to cytomegalovirus serostatus. In addition to the first cohort of roughly 670 subjects, a separate validation cohort of approximately 130 different subjects was used. To predict cytomegalovirus infection status, the study brought together high-throughput TCR immunosequencing, statistical association of individual TCRs with disease status, and machine learning. To study patterns of TCR occurrence, a later analysis re-analyzed previously published TCR beta repertoires from 666 donors and added high-resolution HLA genotyping. Rather than using new phenotypic data, the later analysis identified candidate immune exposures from TCR beta sequences and from how often those sequences occurred across donors. To decide whether each TCR beta V gene segment behaved as functional or pseudogenic, an earlier analysis of fewer than 750 of the donors relied on high-throughput TCR beta sequencing. Donor age, sex, ethnicity and CMV serostatus were collected together with the repertoire data. Genome-wide SNP genotypes for about 65% of the roughly 670 donors were used in a later genetic analysis, which treated that subset as a discovery cohort. Every discovery cohort repertoire had been produced on one sequencing platform. Both class I and class II loci were covered by HLA typing, at four-digit resolution. The number of typed donors differed by locus: about 620-640 for A, B, C, DRB1 and DQB1; approximately 530 for DQA1; roughly 600 for DPA1; and approximately 450 for DPB1. Four to six DR-DQ haplotypes were handled as single units for association and clustering, since linkage in the cohort was strong. On average, roughly 250,000 unique TCR beta nucleotide sequences were sequenced per donor among 300 to 500 genotyped donors of the cohort, with approximately 18% of those sequences being non-productive. Results and caveats for the whole study, not just this receptor: Specific HLA alleles were associated with 16,951 TCR beta sequences at a false discovery rate of 0.05 in a later analysis. The only immune exposure information available for the cohort was CMV serostatus. A total of 150 to 200 TCR beta chains were listed by the study as associated with cytomegalovirus. Compared with equally common non-associated chains, HLA-associated TCR beta chains in a later analysis were more clonally expanded and had lower generation probabilities. Cytomegalovirus status was reported to be diagnosed by the classifier with high specificity and sensitivity in both the original and validation cohorts. According to a later analysis, TCR association rates differed among HLA loci, with DRB1 alleles showing the most associated TCRs and HLA-C alleles showing the fewest. The authors suggested that the approach could potentially be generalized to other disease states and immunological phenotypes. The presence/absence analyses assumed that sequencing depth was roughly uniform across donors, and that assumption may not be true. Because some donors lacked HLA typing at each locus, the association tests relied only on the typed subset. A later genetic analysis reported fewer N-insertions in productive TCRs among donors in an Asian-associated ancestry cluster than the roughly 690-donor mean. The cohort was sequenced for TCR beta chains only, and without alpha or paired-chain data the features that could be detected were limited. Linkage disequilibrium might explain the correlated functional status among segregating V segments, but an unknown experimental factor could not be ruled out. In an earlier analysis of fewer than 750 of the donors, most TCR beta V segments were observed in productive rearrangements about 87% or about 30% of the time, broadly matching IMGT annotations. A further reported finding was that TCR beta sequences accurately predicted the HLA-A and HLA-B alleles for most subjects in the first cohort. Three of the identified cytomegalovirus-associated TCR beta chains were confirmed in vitro to be specific for cytomegalovirus antigens. A group of highly shared sequence variants was considered likely to be a technical artifact of the sequencing pipeline. A later analysis found that most CMV-associated TCR beta chains appeared HLA-restricted, with HLA associations seemingly driven largely by CMV exposure. When HLA alleles, especially DR and DQ, strongly co-occurred, attributing TCR associations to individual alleles was difficult. Because counts were too low, 15 or so rarely observed V segments, including chromosome 9 orphons, were excluded from the earlier analysis of several hundred of the donors. Most TCR sequences were seen in very few donors, while some public TCRs were found in many individuals. In a later analysis, several top co-occurrence clusters were reported to appear linked to parvovirus B19, influenza, CMV and Epstein-Barr virus. An association between a missense DCLRE1C variant and V-gene and J-gene trimming of TCR beta chains was found in a later genetic analysis and replicated in an independent cohort.

Library preparation used the immunoSEQ multiplex PCR assay. For the multiplex PCR, a mixture combining 60 forward primers for TCR Vbeta segments and 13 reverse primers for TCR Jbeta segments was used. The CDR3 region of rearranged TCR beta genes was amplified from genomic DNA with a multiplex PCR assay. The amplified TCR beta libraries were sequenced on the Illumina HiSeq System as 87-base-pair reads. In the original analysis: In a later analysis, roughly 80 million unique TCR beta chains were counted across the roughly 610 repertoires, and roughly 11 million of these chains were shared by at least two donors. Raw reads were error-corrected and collapsed into unique sequences with a nearest-neighbor algorithm that merged closely related sequences to remove PCR and sequencing errors. V, D and J gene segments were assigned by aligning CDR3 sequences to IMGT reference sequences. For a sequence to be retained, at least a six-nucleotide match to both a V gene segment and a J gene segment was required. Rearrangements were called productive when the CDR3 lacked stop codons and stayed in frame with V and J; all others were non-productive. Following IMGT convention, CDR3 was defined as the stretch from the second conserved V-encoded cysteine up to the conserved J-encoded phenylalanine. Sequences without an unambiguous match to a single V gene segment were excluded from the earlier analysis of a few hundred of the donors. In an earlier analysis of around 590 of the donors, a V segment was called functional when productive rearrangements were above 56.7%, and segregating when the standard deviation between donors exceeded 5%. A statistical classification framework was developed to diagnose cytomegalovirus status using the catalog of TCR beta chain sequences. In a later analysis, V and J genes were assigned by comparing TCR nucleotide sequences against IMGT/GENE-DB human TR gene sequences. A later analysis assigned CDR3 sequences and most-parsimonious VDJ recombination scenarios with the TCRdist pipeline. In a later analysis, each TCR beta chain was defined by its CDR3 amino acid sequence together with its V-gene family, and reads lacking a unique V-gene family were excluded. A later analysis removed 450 to 600 highly shared, low-generation-probability nucleotide sequences to deal with suspected cross-contamination and a sequencing artifact. In a later analysis, a clonal expansion index was calculated for each public chain from normalized within-repertoire ranks of inferred template counts. In a later analysis, generation probabilities were computed with a VDJ recombination model fitted to out-of-frame rearrangements, and the resulting probabilities were checked against IGoR. In a later analysis, hypergeometric tests were used to score TCR-TCR, TCR-HLA and TCR-CMV co-occurrence, with a repertoire-size bias correction applied to TCR pairs. A later analysis estimated false discovery rates by permuting HLA or CMV assignments 20 times. A later analysis grouped co-occurring TCRs with DBSCAN, adding TCRdist sequence similarity when clustering within HLA-allele-positive subsets. Repertoires with fewer than 30,000 or more than 120,000 public chains were left out of co-occurrence clustering, as were five repertoires with anomalous nucleotide sharing. As stored in TCRdb, this immuneACCESS dataset retains in-frame rearrangements with V and J assigned. A fraction of the clones does not appear; measured against another copy, unresolved V genes explain less than half of the discrepancy, and the remainder lacks a known reason. The DNA gave D and trimming, while V, J and clone size come from that table. In this sample the table shows roughly 290,000 clones, over 70% of which occur a single time. The ten biggest clones cover about 0.28% of the sample.

In total, 500 to 700 healthy bone marrow donors made up the cohort. Cohort members were all nominally healthy when sampled, although unrecorded immune exposures were likely present. The donor was CMV seronegative and belonged to the group of several hundred seronegative cohort members. A peripheral blood sample was provided by each donor, and peripheral blood mononuclear cells were used for TCR beta sequencing. Genomic DNA was extracted from the blood cell samples with the Qiagen DNeasy Blood Extraction Kit. As concerns this clone: The clone's antigen remains unknown. Base qualities are missing; no much larger clone stands one base away.

This receptor was obtained from a girl aged 2-9 years in good health and CMV-seronegative. Sequenced input: PBMCs.

CDR3 protein: CATSRAQGGYNEQFF. In nucleotides, the sequence is TGTGCCACCAGCAGAGCCCAGGGGGGCTACAATGAGCAGTTCTTC. The sequence is built from TRBV15 and TRBJ2-1; the D region possibly corresponds to TRBD1 (7 bases align). V is shortened by 1 base, J by 3 bases, and the region joining them spans 10 bases. Reading the germline V gene (reference sequence) gives CDR1 LNHNV and CDR2 YYDKDF. The CDR3, from cysteine to phenylalanine, totals 15 residues. The kept DNA is CDR3 alone, 45 bases in frame from the first base.